This T cell receptor (beta chain) was sequenced in a study of OX40 agonist ivuxolimab in advanced cancers. This table comes from immunoSEQ multiplex PCR, and its TCRdb copy is limited to in-frame clones, with some not included. The data contain over 60,000 clones, 91% of them singletons. Germline assignment: CDR1 SGHDT and CDR2 YYEEEE. CDR3 size: 14 residues. V was trimmed by 2 bases and J by 3 bases, leaving 9 bases between them. Concerning this clone itself: The antigen remains unidentified.

With baseline, cycle 4 day 1, and cycle 7 day 1 as timepoints, blood was sampled. General study results and limits: Several nonresponders also turned out to have low normalized T-cell clonal expansion. Among T cells, CD8+ cells averaged more expanded clones than CD4+ cells.

The sample consisted of CD4+ or CD8+ T cells sorted from blood, taken in a trial of the OX40 agonist ivuxolimab. The J gene is TRBJ2-1, the V gene TRBV5-6; D ambiguous. The clonotype originates from an adult with an advanced solid tumor such as melanoma, head and neck, liver or kidney cancer. CDR3 amino acids: CASSFLNNYNEQFF. The CDR3 DNA is TGTGCCAGCAGCTTTCTGAACAACTACAATGAGCAGTTCTTC. The entire variable domain, with the rest obtained from reference TRBV5-6 and TRBJ2-1, is as follows: DAGVTQSPTHLIKTRGQQVTLRCSPKSGHDTVSWYQQALGQGPQFIFQYYEEEERQRGNFPDRFSGHQFPNYSSELNVNALLLGDSALYLCASSFLNNYNEQFFGPGTRLTVL.